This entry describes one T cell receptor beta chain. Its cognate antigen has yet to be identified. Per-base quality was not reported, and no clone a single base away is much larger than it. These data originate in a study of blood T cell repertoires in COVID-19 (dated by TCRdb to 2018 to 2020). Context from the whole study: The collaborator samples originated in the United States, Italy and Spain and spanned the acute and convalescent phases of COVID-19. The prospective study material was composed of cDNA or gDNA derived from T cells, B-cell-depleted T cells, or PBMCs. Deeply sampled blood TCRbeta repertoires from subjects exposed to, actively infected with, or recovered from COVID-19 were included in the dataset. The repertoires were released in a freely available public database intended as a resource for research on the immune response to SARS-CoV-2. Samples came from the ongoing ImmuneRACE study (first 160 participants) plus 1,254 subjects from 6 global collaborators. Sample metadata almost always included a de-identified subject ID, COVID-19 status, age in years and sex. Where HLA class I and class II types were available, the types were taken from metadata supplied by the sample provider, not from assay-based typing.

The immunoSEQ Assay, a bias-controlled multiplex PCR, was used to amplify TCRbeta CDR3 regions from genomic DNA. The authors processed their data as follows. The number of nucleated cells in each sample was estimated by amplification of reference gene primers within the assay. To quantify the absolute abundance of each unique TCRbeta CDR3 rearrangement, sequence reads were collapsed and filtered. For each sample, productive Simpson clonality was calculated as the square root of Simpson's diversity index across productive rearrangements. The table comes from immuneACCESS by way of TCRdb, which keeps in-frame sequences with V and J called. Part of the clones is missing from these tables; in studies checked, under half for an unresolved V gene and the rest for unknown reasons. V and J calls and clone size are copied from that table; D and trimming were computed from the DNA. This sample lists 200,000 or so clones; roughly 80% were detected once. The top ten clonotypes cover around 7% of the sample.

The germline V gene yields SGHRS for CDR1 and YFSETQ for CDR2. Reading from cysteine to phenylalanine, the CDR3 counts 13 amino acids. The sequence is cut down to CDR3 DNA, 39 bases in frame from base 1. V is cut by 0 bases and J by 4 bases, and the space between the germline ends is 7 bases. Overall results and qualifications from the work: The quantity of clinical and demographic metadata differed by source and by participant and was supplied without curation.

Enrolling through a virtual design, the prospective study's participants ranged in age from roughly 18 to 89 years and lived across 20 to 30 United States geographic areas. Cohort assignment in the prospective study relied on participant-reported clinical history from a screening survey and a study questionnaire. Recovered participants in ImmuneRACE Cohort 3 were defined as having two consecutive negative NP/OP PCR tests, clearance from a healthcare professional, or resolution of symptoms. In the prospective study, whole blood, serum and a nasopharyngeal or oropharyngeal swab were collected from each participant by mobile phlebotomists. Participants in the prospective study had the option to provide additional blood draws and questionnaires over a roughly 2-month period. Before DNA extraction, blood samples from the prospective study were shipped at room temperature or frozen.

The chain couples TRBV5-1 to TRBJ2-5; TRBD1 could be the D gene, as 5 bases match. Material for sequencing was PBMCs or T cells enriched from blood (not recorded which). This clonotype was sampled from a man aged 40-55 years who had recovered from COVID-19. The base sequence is TGCGCCAGCAGCTTGGTAGGGGCAGAGACCCAGTACTTC. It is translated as CASSLVGAETQYF.